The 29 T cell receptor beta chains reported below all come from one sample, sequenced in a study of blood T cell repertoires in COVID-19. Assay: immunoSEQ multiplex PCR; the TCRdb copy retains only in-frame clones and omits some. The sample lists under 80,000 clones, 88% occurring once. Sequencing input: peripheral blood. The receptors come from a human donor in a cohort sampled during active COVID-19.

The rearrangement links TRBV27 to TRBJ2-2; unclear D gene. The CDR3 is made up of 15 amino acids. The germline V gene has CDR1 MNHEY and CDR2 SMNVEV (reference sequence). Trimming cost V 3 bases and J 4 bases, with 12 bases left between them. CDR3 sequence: CASSLSRISTGELFF. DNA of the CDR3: TGTGCCAGCAGTTTGAGCAGGATTTCCACCGGGGAGCTGTTTTTT.

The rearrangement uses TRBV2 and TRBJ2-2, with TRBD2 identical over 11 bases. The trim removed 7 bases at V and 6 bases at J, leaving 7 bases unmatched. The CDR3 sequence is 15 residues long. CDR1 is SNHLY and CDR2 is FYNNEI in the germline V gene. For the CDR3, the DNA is TGTGCCAGCAAGCGAACTAGCGGGAGCGCCGGGGAGCTGTTTTTT. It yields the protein CASKRTSGSAGELFF.

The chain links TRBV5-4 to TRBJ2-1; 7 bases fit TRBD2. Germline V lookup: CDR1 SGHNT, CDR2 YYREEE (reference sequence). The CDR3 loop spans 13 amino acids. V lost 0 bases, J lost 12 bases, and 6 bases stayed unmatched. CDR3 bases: TGTGCCAGCAGCTTGGACCCGGGGGGAGGGCAGTTCTTC. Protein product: CASSLDPGGGQFF.

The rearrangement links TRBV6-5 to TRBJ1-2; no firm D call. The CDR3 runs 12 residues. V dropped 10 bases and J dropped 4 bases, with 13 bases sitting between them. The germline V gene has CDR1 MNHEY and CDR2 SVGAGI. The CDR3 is CATKRVPYGYTF. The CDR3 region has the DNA TGTGCCACTAAACGGGTTCCCTATGGCTACACCTTC.

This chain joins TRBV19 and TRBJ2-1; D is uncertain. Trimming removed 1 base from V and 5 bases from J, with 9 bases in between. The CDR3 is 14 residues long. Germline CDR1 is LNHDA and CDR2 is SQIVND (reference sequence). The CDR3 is CASSIAHLDNEQFF. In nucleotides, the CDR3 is TGTGCCAGTAGTATAGCCCACTTAGACAATGAGCAGTTCTTC.

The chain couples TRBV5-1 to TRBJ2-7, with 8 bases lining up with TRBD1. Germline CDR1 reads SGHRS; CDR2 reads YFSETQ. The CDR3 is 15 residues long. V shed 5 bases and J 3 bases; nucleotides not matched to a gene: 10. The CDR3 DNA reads TGCGCCAGCAGACGACAGGGGTGGGGGTACTACGAGCAGTACTTC. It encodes CASRRQGWGYYEQYF.

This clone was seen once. CDR3 loop: CASSQHSSAPSGGTDTQYF. CDR3 DNA sequence: TGTGCCAGCAGCCAACACTCTAGCGCCCCATCCGGGGGAACAGATACGCAGTATTTT. The rearrangement links TRBV28 to TRBJ2-3, with D possibly matching TRBD2 (6 bases). Germline V lookup: CDR1 MDHEN, CDR2 SYDVKM. V was shortened by 6 bases and J by 3 bases, with 28 bases between the two germline ends. The CDR3 runs to 19 residues. The entire variable domain, with the rest obtained from reference TRBV28 and TRBJ2-3, is as follows: DVKVTQSSRYLVKRTGEKVFLECVQDMDHENMFWYRQDPGLGLRLIYFSYDVKMKEKGDIPEGYSVSREKKERFSLILESASTNQTSMYLCASSQHSSAPSGGTDTQYFGPGTRLTVL.

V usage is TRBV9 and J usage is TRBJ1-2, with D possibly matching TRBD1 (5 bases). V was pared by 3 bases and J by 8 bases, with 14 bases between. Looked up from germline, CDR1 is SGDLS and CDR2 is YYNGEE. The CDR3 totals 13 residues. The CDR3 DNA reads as TGTGCCAGCAGCGACTCAGGGTCGCCGGGCTACACCTTC. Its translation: CASSDSGSPGYTF.

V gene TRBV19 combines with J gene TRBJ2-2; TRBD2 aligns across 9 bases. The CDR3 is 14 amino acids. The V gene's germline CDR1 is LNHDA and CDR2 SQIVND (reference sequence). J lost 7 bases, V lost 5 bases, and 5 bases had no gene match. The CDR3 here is CASSYGAGGGELFF. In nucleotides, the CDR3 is TGTGCCAGTAGTTATGGAGCGGGAGGCGGGGAGCTGTTTTTT.

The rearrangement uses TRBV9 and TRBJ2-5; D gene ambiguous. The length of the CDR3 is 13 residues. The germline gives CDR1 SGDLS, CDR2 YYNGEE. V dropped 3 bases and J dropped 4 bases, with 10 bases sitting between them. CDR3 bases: TGTGCCAGCAGCGCCTCGACACGAGAGACCCAGTACTTC. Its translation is CASSASTRETQYF.

The CDR3 coding sequence is TGTGCCAGCAGCTTACTCGTAGGTGCTACAGATGAGCAGTTCTTC. It codes for CASSLLVGATDEQFF. The chain combines TRBV28 with TRBJ2-1; D gene ambiguous. Germline V gene sequence: CDR1 MDHEN, CDR2 SYDVKM. V was pared by 6 bases and J by 8 bases, with 20 bases between. The CDR3 is 15 amino acids.

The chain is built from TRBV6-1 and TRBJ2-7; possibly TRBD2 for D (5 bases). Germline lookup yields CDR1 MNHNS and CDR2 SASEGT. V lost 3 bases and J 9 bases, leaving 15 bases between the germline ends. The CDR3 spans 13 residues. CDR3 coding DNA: TGTGCCAGCAGTGATACGGAGGCCACGGGGCAGTACGTC. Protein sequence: CASSDTEATGQYV.

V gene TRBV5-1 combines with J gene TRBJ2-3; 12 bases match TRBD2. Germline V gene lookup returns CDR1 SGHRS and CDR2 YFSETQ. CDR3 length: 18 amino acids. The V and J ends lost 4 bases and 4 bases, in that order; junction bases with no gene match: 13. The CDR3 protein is CASSGWTSGAPPSDTQYF. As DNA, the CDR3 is TGCGCCAGCAGCGGGTGGACTAGCGGGGCACCCCCCTCAGATACGCAGTATTTT.

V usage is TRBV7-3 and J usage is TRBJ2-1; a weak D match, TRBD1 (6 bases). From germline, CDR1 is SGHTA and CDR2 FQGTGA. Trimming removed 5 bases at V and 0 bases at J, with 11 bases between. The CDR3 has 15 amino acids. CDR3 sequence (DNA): TGTGCCAGCAGCGCAGACAGGAGCTCCTACAATGAGCAGTTCTTC. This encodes CASSADRSSYNEQFF.

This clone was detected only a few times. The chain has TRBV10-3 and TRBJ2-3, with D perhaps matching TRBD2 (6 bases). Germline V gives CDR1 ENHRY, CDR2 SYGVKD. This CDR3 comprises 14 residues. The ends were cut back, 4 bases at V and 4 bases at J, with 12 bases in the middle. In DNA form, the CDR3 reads TGTGCCATCAGTGGACTAGAAGGTTCAGATACGCAGTATTTT. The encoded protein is CAISGLEGSDTQYF.

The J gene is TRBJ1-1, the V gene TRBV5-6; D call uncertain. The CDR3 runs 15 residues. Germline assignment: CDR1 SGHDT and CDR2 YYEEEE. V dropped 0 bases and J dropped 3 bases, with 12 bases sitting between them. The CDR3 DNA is TGTGCCAGCAGCTTGGTTGGTCACGGTGACACTGAAGCTTTCTTT. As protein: CASSLVGHGDTEAFF.

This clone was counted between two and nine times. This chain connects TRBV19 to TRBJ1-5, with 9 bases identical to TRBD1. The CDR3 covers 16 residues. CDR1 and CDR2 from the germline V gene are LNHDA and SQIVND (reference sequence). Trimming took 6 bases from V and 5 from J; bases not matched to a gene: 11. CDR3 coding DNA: TGTGCCAGTAGGGGACAGGGAAGGGTAAACGATCAGCCCCAGCATTTT. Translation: CASRGQGRVNDQPQHF.

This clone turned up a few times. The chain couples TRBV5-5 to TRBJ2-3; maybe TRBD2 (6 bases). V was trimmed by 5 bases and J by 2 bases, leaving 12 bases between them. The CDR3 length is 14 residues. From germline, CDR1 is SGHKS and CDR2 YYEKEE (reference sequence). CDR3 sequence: CASRVTSDTDTQYF. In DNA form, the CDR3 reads TGTGCCAGCAGAGTGACTAGTGACACAGATACGCAGTATTTT.

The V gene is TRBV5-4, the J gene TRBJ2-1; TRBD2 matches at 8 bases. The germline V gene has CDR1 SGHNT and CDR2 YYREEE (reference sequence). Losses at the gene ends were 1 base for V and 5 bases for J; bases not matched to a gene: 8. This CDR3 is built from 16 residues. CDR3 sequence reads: CASSLLTGTRNNEQFF. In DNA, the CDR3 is TGTGCCAGCAGCTTGTTAACCGGGACTAGAAACAATGAGCAGTTCTTC. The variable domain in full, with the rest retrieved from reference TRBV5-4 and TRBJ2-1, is ETGVTQSPTHLIKTRGQQVTLRCSSQSGHNTVSWYQQALGQGPQFIFQYYREEENGRGNFPPRFSGLQFPNYSSELNVNALELDDSALYLCASSLLTGTRNNEQFFGPGTRLTVL.

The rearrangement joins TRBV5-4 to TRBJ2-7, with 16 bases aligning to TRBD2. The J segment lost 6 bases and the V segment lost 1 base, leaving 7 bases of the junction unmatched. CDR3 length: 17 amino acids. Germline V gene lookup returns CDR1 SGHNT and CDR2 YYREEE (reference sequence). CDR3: CASSLRGTSGRAPEQYF. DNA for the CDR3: TGTGCCAGCAGCTTGCGGGGGACTAGCGGGAGGGCCCCCGAGCAGTACTTC.

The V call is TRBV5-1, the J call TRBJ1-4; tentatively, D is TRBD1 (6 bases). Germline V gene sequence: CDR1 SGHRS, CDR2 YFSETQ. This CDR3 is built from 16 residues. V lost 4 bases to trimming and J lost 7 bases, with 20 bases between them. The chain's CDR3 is CASSLPGGGAAEKLFF. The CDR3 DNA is TGCGCCAGCAGCCTCCCGGGTGGGGGGGCGGCTGAAAAACTGTTTTTT.

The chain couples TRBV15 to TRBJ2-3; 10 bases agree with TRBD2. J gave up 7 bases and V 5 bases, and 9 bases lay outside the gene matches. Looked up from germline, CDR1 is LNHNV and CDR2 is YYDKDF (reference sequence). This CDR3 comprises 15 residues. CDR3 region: CATSAGTSVRYTQYF. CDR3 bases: TGTGCCACCAGCGCCGGGACTAGCGTTAGGTATACGCAGTATTTT.

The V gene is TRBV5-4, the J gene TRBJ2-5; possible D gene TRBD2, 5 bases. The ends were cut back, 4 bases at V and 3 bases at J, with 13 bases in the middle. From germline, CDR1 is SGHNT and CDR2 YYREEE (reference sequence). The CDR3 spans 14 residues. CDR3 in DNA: TGTGCCAGCAGCCTGGCCGGACTGGAAGAGACCCAGTACTTC. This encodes CASSLAGLEETQYF.

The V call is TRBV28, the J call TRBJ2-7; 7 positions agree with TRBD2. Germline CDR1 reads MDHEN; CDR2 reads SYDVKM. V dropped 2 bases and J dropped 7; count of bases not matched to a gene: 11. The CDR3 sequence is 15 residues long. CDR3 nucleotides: TGTGCCAGCAGTTTAAGGGCGGGAGTGGCCGGGGAGCAGTACTTC. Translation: CASSLRAGVAGEQYF.

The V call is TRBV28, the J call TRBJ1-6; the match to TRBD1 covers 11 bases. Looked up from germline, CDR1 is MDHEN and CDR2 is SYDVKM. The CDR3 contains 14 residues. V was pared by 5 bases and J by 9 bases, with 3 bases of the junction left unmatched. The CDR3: CASSTGQGVSPLHF. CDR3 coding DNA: TGTGCCAGCAGTACGGGACAGGGGGTTTCACCCCTCCACTTT.

The CDR3 bases are TGTGCCAGCAGCTCAACCCTAGCGGAGCCGTACGAGCAGTACTTC. It encodes CASSSTLAEPYEQYF. This rearrangement joins TRBV5-4 to TRBJ2-7; 7 bases map to TRBD2. The V and J ends lost 3 bases and 4 bases, in that order; junction bases with no gene match: 10. The germline V gene has CDR1 SGHNT and CDR2 YYREEE (reference sequence). The CDR3 spans 15 residues. The whole variable domain, filled in from reference TRBV5-4 and TRBJ2-7, reads ETGVTQSPTHLIKTRGQQVTLRCSSQSGHNTVSWYQQALGQGPQFIFQYYREEENGRGNFPPRFSGLQFPNYSSELNVNALELDDSALYLCASSSTLAEPYEQYFGPGTRLTVT.

CDR3 sequence: CASTGRGDTEAFF. The CDR3, as DNA: TGTGCCAGCACCGGACGGGGTGACACTGAAGCTTTCTTT. The gene calls are TRBV6-5 and TRBJ1-1; no reliable D call. Germline CDR1 is MNHEY and CDR2 is SVGAGI. The CDR3 is 13 residues long. Trimming took 7 bases from V and 3 from J, leaving 12 bases between them.

The CDR3 spells CASSKVGGLQEQPQHF. The CDR3, as DNA: TGTGCCAGTAGTAAGGTTGGAGGGCTTCAAGAACAGCCCCAGCATTTT. The chain joins TRBV19 to TRBJ1-5; D is uncertain. This CDR3 region has 16 residues. CDR1 and CDR2 from the germline V gene are LNHDA and SQIVND (reference sequence). Trimming removed 4 bases at V and 7 bases at J, with 20 bases between. Looking up the rest from reference TRBV19 and TRBJ1-5 gives the full variable domain: DGGITQSPKYLFRKEGQNVTLSCEQNLNHDAMYWYRQDPGQGLRLIYYSQIVNDFQKGDIAEGYSVSREKKESFPLTVTSAQKNPTAFYLCASSKVGGLQEQPQHFGDGTRLSIL.

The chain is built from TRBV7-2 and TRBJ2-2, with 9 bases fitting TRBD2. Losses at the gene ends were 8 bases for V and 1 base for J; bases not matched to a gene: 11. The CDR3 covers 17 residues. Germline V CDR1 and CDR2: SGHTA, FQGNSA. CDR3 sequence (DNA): TGTGCCAGCGCCCCGGGGGTGCGGGAGGGGAACACCGGGGAGCTGTTTTTT. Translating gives CASAPGVREGNTGELFF. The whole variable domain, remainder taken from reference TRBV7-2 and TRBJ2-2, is GAGVSQSPSNKVTEKGKDVELRCDPISGHTALYWYRQSLGQGLEFLIYFQGNSAPDKSGLPSDRFSAERTGGSVSTLTIQRTQQEDSAVYLCASAPGVREGNTGELFFGEGSRLTVL.